Listed below are T cell receptor beta chains from one sample, sequenced in a study of vaccination effects on CD4 cells after COVID-19. The assay was immunoSEQ multiplex PCR, and TCRdb's table has in-frame clones only and misses some. The sample consists of about 24,000 clones, around 70% of them appearing once. The antigens these receptors bind are not known. This specimen was CD4+ T cells from PBMCs cultured with SARS-CoV-2 spike peptides, taken before COVID-19 vaccination. Receptors originate from a human donor who received a COVID-19 vaccine. CDR3s include the opening cysteine and the closing phenylalanine or tryptophan. A D gene is named only where the DNA matches it firmly. A clone size is listed for some rows: how often the clone was seen (once, few, many), or a class if it is expanded.

>.|TRBV5-1|once
CASSTRRAGGTDTQYF
>.|TRBV12-5|.
CASGLVLAGSKEQFF
>.|TRBV5-1|.
CASSPNPTGNTGELFF
>TRBD1|TRBV27|.
CASRVQGQRGYTF
>.|TRBV2|few
CATNQGTGGISPLHF
>.|TRBV11-2|.
CASSEIKGNSYEQYF
>TRBD1|TRBV18|.
CASSLRTGVNEKLFF
>.|TRBV28|.
CASSFSLNTEAFF
>.|TRBV24-1|.
CATAIGTASTDTQYF
>TRBD1|TRBV29-1|few
CSVTRQGSTEAFF
>.|TRBV25-1|.
CASSSGNQETQYF
>.|TRBV3-1/TRBV3-2|.
CASSPQGYGNTIYF
>.|TRBV5-6|.
CASSFMVDGYTF
>.|TRBV4-1|.
CASSQDDRSSGNTIYF
>.|TRBV27|.
CASSTITDTQYF
>TRBD1|TRBV6-5|.
CASSSDRGLAKLFF
>.|TRBV15|.
CATSRDQGEGQGNQPQHF
>.|TRBV5-5|once
CASSLVATSPTDTQYF
>TRBD2|TRBV11-1|.
CASSPAGAKQTQYF
>.|TRBV18|.
CASSYEGSWYGEIEAFF
>.|TRBV14|.
CASSQVPYRTRQHQPQHF
>.|TRBV5-4|.
CASSQPTDSTGELFF
>.|TRBV2|.
CASKGTGRGNTEAFF
>.|TRBV19|.
CASSIRRAYGYTF